In this sample, the clone carrying this TCR beta chain turned up once. This specimen belongs to a study of blood T cell repertoires in COVID-19. Looking at the study overall: T cells, B-cell-depleted T cells, or PBMCs provided the cDNA or gDNA that served as material.

In the authors' workflow: It was from reference gene primer amplification that nucleated cell counts were estimated. TCRdb's table, derived via immunoSEQ multiplex PCR, lists solely in-frame clones and lacks some. D and trimming come from the DNA, and the V and J calls and clone size come from that table. The sample holds fewer than 90,000 clones; approximately 88% are singletons and the top ten take 0.47%. Germline CDR1 KGHSH, CDR2 LQKENI. The ends were cut back, 2 bases at V and 0 bases at J, with 4 bases in the middle. CDR3 length: 13 residues. This receptor was obtained from a man aged 55 to 69 with acute or convalescent COVID-19. Input material: peripheral blood. This chain joins TRBV18 and TRBJ1-2; D gene uncertain. CDR3 in amino acids: CASSPTANYGYTF. DNA for the CDR3: TGTGCCAGCTCACCAACAGCTAACTATGGCTACACCTTC.